These T cell receptor beta chains were read from a single sample in a study of post-analysis software for immune sequencing data. MiXCR, run by TCRdb on the PCR reads, gives a single entry per CDR3 protein. The sample yields about 380,000 distinct CDR3 sequences, approximately 38% seen once. Input material: blood. The source is a girl between 10 and 17 years old with multiple sclerosis. The CDR3 runs from the conserved cysteine through the conserved F or W. For some rows the clone size is stated as once, few or many, or as a class when expanded; others skip it.

size,V,J,length,CDR3
.,TRBV7-2,TRBJ1-2,15,CASSSLTGTGFGYTF
.,TRBV4-1,TRBJ2-5,16,CASSQGAQTTQETQYF
few,TRBV6-4,TRBJ2-5,13,CASSADSTETQYF
few,TRBV29-1,TRBJ2-7,12,CSVGQAGGEQYF
.,TRBV20-1,TRBJ1-5,17,CSARDLQGMVGNQPQHF
.,TRBV12-3/TRBV12-4,TRBJ2-6,13,CASTPIGANVLTF
few,TRBV5-1,TRBJ1-2,14,CASSYRQGADGYTF
few,TRBV6-5,TRBJ2-5,16,CASSQYLTRSQETQYF
.,TRBV20-1,TRBJ1-2,14,CSAESRREGDGYTF
.,TRBV15,TRBJ1-2,15,CATSRDLTGSYGYTF
few,TRBV7-9,TRBJ1-6,16,CASSSTSQGPNSPLHF
few,TRBV20-1,TRBJ1-2,12,CSAIGQNYGYTF
.,TRBV7-9,TRBJ2-5,14,CASSKGPAGETQYF
.,TRBV7-2,TRBJ2-3,18,CASSPGLAGTGIQDTQYF
.,TRBV6-2/TRBV6-3,TRBJ2-7,14,CASSYRTGPLEQYF
few,TRBV7-9,TRBJ1-5,12,CASTSTGGPQHF
.,TRBV27,TRBJ2-7,15,CASSAKGFSSYEQYF
.,TRBV6-6,TRBJ2-4,17,CASSDRTRAGGADIQYF
few,TRBV20-1,TRBJ1-5,14,CSARDPSFDQPQHF
.,TRBV3-1,TRBJ2-5,19,CASSQGTILAGGLQETQYF
.,TRBV6-1,TRBJ1-5,13,CASSEQVWQPQHF
few,TRBV29-1,TRBJ2-1,12,CSGSQGGNEQFF
few,TRBV4-1,TRBJ1-4,16,CASSPGATSPNEKLFF
.,TRBV6-5,TRBJ1-2,12,CASSYLRGGYTF
once,TRBV12-3/TRBV12-4,TRBJ2-7,15,CASSSSAAGGYEQYF
.,TRBV6-2/TRBV6-3,TRBJ2-1,15,CASGGGPVSYNEQFF
many,TRBV6-6,TRBJ1-6,15,CASSYFSGAHSPLHF
.,TRBV27,TRBJ2-3,11,CTSSSHGTQYF
few,TRBV6-1,TRBJ2-7,13,CASSEEEGNEQYF
many,TRBV29-1,TRBJ2-7,14,CSVREQGTSYEQYF
few,TRBV10-3,TRBJ2-7,15,CAISERDSPTYEQYF
.,TRBV30,TRBJ1-4,14,CAWSNRQGWEKRFF
once,TRBV20-1,TRBJ1-1,13,CSAKGQRPTEAFF
few,TRBV6-6,TRBJ1-1,13,CASSFRQGAEAFF
.,TRBV18,TRBJ2-7,14,CASSPGQGRYEQYF
.,TRBV4-1,TRBJ2-1,13,CASSQGSTNEQFF
.,TRBV7-2,TRBJ2-5,15,CASSISGGALETQYF
once,TRBV6-5,TRBJ1-6,14,CASSYQGKNSPLHF
.,TRBV12-3/TRBV12-4,TRBJ2-1,17,CASTLSGGQTPYNEQFF
.,TRBV5-6,TRBJ1-2,12,CASSLDRGGYTF
.,TRBV5-5,TRBJ1-1,17,CASSPRTGTLQNTEAFF
many,TRBV7-2,TRBJ2-7,15,CASSPGTGGVYEQYF
few,TRBV4-2,TRBJ2-4,17,CASSQVGWGQTKNIQYF
.,TRBV6-6,TRBJ1-4,14,CASSYGLGNEKLFF
few,TRBV7-2,TRBJ2-1,14,CASSLTAGDNEQFF
.,TRBV6-1,TRBJ2-1,14,CASSEPGSYNEQFF
few,TRBV7-3,TRBJ2-7,15,CASSPTGTGGYEQYF
.,TRBV4-3,TRBJ1-1,14,CASSLFPENTEAFF
.,TRBV5-1,TRBJ2-5,13,CASSLSGKETQYF
many,TRBV11-3,TRBJ2-7,14,CASSPRDRAYEQYF
many,TRBV25-1,TRBJ2-6,16,CASSVGRGSGANVLTF
few,TRBV12-5,TRBJ1-6,13,CASGLVGDSPLHF
.,TRBV10-3,TRBJ2-3,14,CAISAAGSTDTQYF
.,TRBV7-9,TRBJ1-1,17,CASSLAGSPHMNTEAFF
.,TRBV7-2,.,13,CASSQNPQDEQYF
few,TRBV10-3,TRBJ2-1,14,CAICQDSSYNEQFF
few,TRBV10-3,TRBJ2-3,12,CATKASTDTQYF